The rows below give T cell receptor beta chains drawn from one sample of a study of T cell responses to AZD1222 COVID-19 vaccine. TCRdb keeps only in-frame clones here, not all; method: immunoSEQ multiplex PCR. Of approximately 200,000 clones listed, roughly nine tenths were seen once; the top ten hold nearly 3.5%. The input for sequencing was peripheral blood, taken 28 days after the second AZD1222 dose. These receptors were taken from an adult who received the AZD1222 COVID-19 vaccine. CDR3s include the opening cysteine and the closing phenylalanine or tryptophan. Each record gives: D gene, clone size, J gene, V gene, CDR3 DNA, CDR3 protein. D genes are given only for firm matches. The size entry is marked missing in some rows and otherwise reads once, few, many or a size class.

d_call: NA; clone_size: NA; j_call: TRBJ2-3; v_call: TRBV2; cdr3_nt: TGTGCCAGCAGTGAAGACCAGAATGGAGATACGCAGTATTTT; cdr3_aa: CASSEDQNGDTQYF
d_call: NA; clone_size: NA; j_call: TRBJ2-7; v_call: TRBV2; cdr3_nt: TGTGCCAGCAGTGAAGGTGGTTACGAGCAGTACTTC; cdr3_aa: CASSEGGYEQYF
d_call: TRBD2; clone_size: NA; j_call: TRBJ2-3; v_call: TRBV4-2; cdr3_nt: TGTGCCAGCAGCCAAGGGGATCTAGCGGGAGGCACAGATACGCAGTATTTT; cdr3_aa: CASSQGDLAGGTDTQYF
d_call: NA; clone_size: NA; j_call: TRBJ2-1; v_call: TRBV6-2/TRBV6-3; cdr3_nt: TGTGCCAGCAGTTACTCGAAGGACTACCTGGTTGAGCAGTTCTTC; cdr3_aa: CASSYSKDYLVEQFF
d_call: NA; clone_size: NA; j_call: TRBJ1-5; v_call: TRBV12-3/TRBV12-4; cdr3_nt: TGTGCCAGCACTGGAATGGGTCAGCCCCAGCATTTT; cdr3_aa: CASTGMGQPQHF
d_call: NA; clone_size: NA; j_call: TRBJ1-5; v_call: TRBV11-3; cdr3_nt: TGTGCCAGCAGCTTCGACCCTGGGGAGCCCCAGCATTTT; cdr3_aa: CASSFDPGEPQHF
d_call: NA; clone_size: NA; j_call: TRBJ2-2; v_call: TRBV7-6; cdr3_nt: TGTGCCAGCAGCGTTGGACCTAACACCGGGGAGCTGTTTTTT; cdr3_aa: CASSVGPNTGELFF
d_call: NA; clone_size: few; j_call: TRBJ1-4; v_call: TRBV4-3; cdr3_nt: TGCGCCAGCAGCCAAGATTTGCGGACGGTTAATGAAAAACTGTTTTTT; cdr3_aa: CASSQDLRTVNEKLFF
d_call: NA; clone_size: NA; j_call: TRBJ2-3; v_call: TRBV3-1/TRBV3-2; cdr3_nt: TGTGCCAGCAGCCAAGGCGGGATCACGCAGTATTTT; cdr3_aa: CASSQGGITQYF
d_call: NA; clone_size: once; j_call: TRBJ2-1; v_call: TRBV11-2; cdr3_nt: TGTGCCAGCAGCCCTAGAGGGGGGAATGAGCAGTTCTTC; cdr3_aa: CASSPRGGNEQFF
d_call: NA; clone_size: NA; j_call: TRBJ1-3; v_call: TRBV28; cdr3_nt: TGTGCCAGCAGTTTACCCTCTGGAAACACCATATATTTT; cdr3_aa: CASSLPSGNTIYF
d_call: TRBD2; clone_size: NA; j_call: TRBJ2-2; v_call: TRBV4-2; cdr3_nt: TGTGCCAGCAGCCAAGAGAGACTAGCGACCGTCCAGAACACCGGGGAGCTGTTTTTT; cdr3_aa: CASSQERLATVQNTGELFF
d_call: NA; clone_size: NA; j_call: TRBJ2-5; v_call: TRBV2; cdr3_nt: TGTGCCAGCAAGTCAAACCGGCAAGAGACCCAGTACTTC; cdr3_aa: CASKSNRQETQYF
d_call: NA; clone_size: NA; j_call: TRBJ2-7; v_call: TRBV4-1; cdr3_nt: TGCGCCAGCAGCCAAACCCCCTCCGAGCAGTACTTC; cdr3_aa: CASSQTPSEQYF
d_call: NA; clone_size: NA; j_call: TRBJ1-2; v_call: TRBV5-5; cdr3_nt: TGTGCCAGCAGCGGTGAGGTGGTCTTCTATGGCTACACCTTC; cdr3_aa: CASSGEVVFYGYTF
d_call: NA; clone_size: NA; j_call: TRBJ1-1; v_call: TRBV9; cdr3_nt: TGTGCCAGCAGCGCGGGGGGGGCCGGAGCTTTCTTT; cdr3_aa: CASSAGGAGAFF
d_call: NA; clone_size: NA; j_call: TRBJ2-7; v_call: TRBV28; cdr3_nt: TGTGCCAGCAGCTCGGCAGGGGGGGTGGAAGACGAGCAGTACTTC; cdr3_aa: CASSSAGGVEDEQYF
d_call: TRBD1; clone_size: NA; j_call: TRBJ2-2; v_call: TRBV4-3; cdr3_nt: TGCGCCAGCAGCCAAACACTAGGCAGGGGGCCCGGGGAGCTGTTTTTT; cdr3_aa: CASSQTLGRGPGELFF
d_call: TRBD2; clone_size: NA; j_call: TRBJ2-3; v_call: TRBV12-5; cdr3_nt: TGTGCTAGTGGGGGAGGGATGGGAGATACGCAGTATTTT; cdr3_aa: CASGGGMGDTQYF
d_call: NA; clone_size: NA; j_call: TRBJ2-7; v_call: TRBV27; cdr3_nt: TGTGCCAGCAGTTTTAAGTCTGGCGAGCAGTACTTC; cdr3_aa: CASSFKSGEQYF
d_call: NA; clone_size: NA; j_call: TRBJ1-3; v_call: TRBV6-5; cdr3_nt: TGTGCCAGCAGCCCGTCAGGGGCGGCGGGAAACACCATATATTTT; cdr3_aa: CASSPSGAAGNTIYF
d_call: TRBD2; clone_size: NA; j_call: TRBJ2-2; v_call: TRBV30; cdr3_nt: TGTGCCTGGGCCGGCGGGAGTACCGGGGAGCTGTTTTTT; cdr3_aa: CAWAGGSTGELFF
d_call: TRBD2; clone_size: once; j_call: TRBJ2-1; v_call: TRBV18; cdr3_nt: TGTGCCAGCTCACTGGGACTAGTAAACAATGAGCAGTTCTTC; cdr3_aa: CASSLGLVNNEQFF
d_call: NA; clone_size: NA; j_call: TRBJ2-6; v_call: TRBV7-9; cdr3_nt: TGTGCCAGCAGCCCAGGCCACTCTGGGGCCAACGTCCTGACTTTC; cdr3_aa: CASSPGHSGANVLTF
d_call: TRBD1; clone_size: NA; j_call: TRBJ1-1; v_call: TRBV11-2; cdr3_nt: TGTGCCAGCAGCTTAGCCCGACAGGGGAAGGCTTTCTTT; cdr3_aa: CASSLARQGKAFF
d_call: NA; clone_size: NA; j_call: TRBJ1-2; v_call: TRBV4-3; cdr3_nt: TGCGCCAGCAGCCGCACCCTTGGGGTTAGTGGCTACACCTTC; cdr3_aa: CASSRTLGVSGYTF
d_call: NA; clone_size: NA; j_call: TRBJ2-1; v_call: TRBV27; cdr3_nt: TGTGCCAGCAGACCGGGACACCTACGCGATGGCAAATCCTACAATGAGCAGTTCTTC; cdr3_aa: CASRPGHLRDGKSYNEQFF
d_call: TRBD2; clone_size: NA; j_call: TRBJ2-2; v_call: TRBV28; cdr3_nt: TGTGCCAGCAGCCGGGGACTAGCGGCCACCGGGGAGCTGTTTTTT; cdr3_aa: CASSRGLAATGELFF
d_call: NA; clone_size: NA; j_call: TRBJ1-2; v_call: TRBV6-2/TRBV6-3; cdr3_nt: TGTGCCAGCAGTTACACAGGGACCGGCTATGGCTACACCTTC; cdr3_aa: CASSYTGTGYGYTF
d_call: TRBD2; clone_size: NA; j_call: TRBJ2-7; v_call: TRBV5-6; cdr3_nt: TGTGCCAGCAGCTTGGCCGGGAGGGCCGAGCAGTACTTC; cdr3_aa: CASSLAGRAEQYF
d_call: NA; clone_size: NA; j_call: TRBJ1-6; v_call: TRBV12-3/TRBV12-4; cdr3_nt: TGTGCCAGCAGGGCCCAGAATTCACCCCTCCACTTT; cdr3_aa: CASRAQNSPLHF
d_call: NA; clone_size: NA; j_call: TRBJ2-1; v_call: TRBV19; cdr3_nt: TGTGCCAGTAGTACTAACAGGGAGGGTGAGCAGTTCTTC; cdr3_aa: CASSTNREGEQFF
d_call: TRBD1; clone_size: once; j_call: TRBJ1-6; v_call: TRBV28; cdr3_nt: TGTGCCAGCAGTTTACTGGGACAGGGGGATTCACCCCTCCACTTT; cdr3_aa: CASSLLGQGDSPLHF
d_call: NA; clone_size: few; j_call: TRBJ2-2; v_call: TRBV9; cdr3_nt: TGTGCCAGCAGCGCGAATACGGCCGGGGAGCTGTTTTTT; cdr3_aa: CASSANTAGELFF
d_call: NA; clone_size: once; j_call: TRBJ2-6; v_call: TRBV5-5; cdr3_nt: TGTGCCAGCAGCTTGGCCGTCCAGGCCGGGGCCAACGTCCTGACTTTC; cdr3_aa: CASSLAVQAGANVLTF
d_call: TRBD2; clone_size: NA; j_call: TRBJ2-1; v_call: TRBV18; cdr3_nt: TGTGCCAGCTCACCAGGGCGGGGGTACAATGAGCAGTTCTTC; cdr3_aa: CASSPGRGYNEQFF